The rows below give T cell receptor beta chains drawn from one sample of a study of blood T cell repertoires in COVID-19. TCRdb keeps only in-frame clones here, not all; method: immunoSEQ multiplex PCR. The table has 130,000 or so clones, more than 65% seen once. The sample was peripheral blood. These receptor sequences come from a woman aged 70-85 years with acute or convalescent COVID-19. CDR3s leave out the opening cysteine and the closing phenylalanine or tryptophan.

j_gene	v_gene	CDR3aa
TRBJ2-5	TRBV3-1/TRBV3-2	ASSQDAGFGTQY
TRBJ2-7	TRBV3-1/TRBV3-2	ASSQDLTGEQY
TRBJ2-3	TRBV15	ATSGRGRGRLDTQY
TRBJ1-4	TRBV4-2	ASKEHTGAEKLF
TRBJ2-1	TRBV6-5	ASSYSIAGVGEQF
TRBJ1-5	TRBV27	ASSPWTGAGNQPQH
TRBJ1-1	TRBV9	ASSVAVNTEAF
TRBJ1-5	TRBV19	ASIPDRGATNQPQH
TRBJ1-4	TRBV6-5	ASSPRTGAREKLF
TRBJ1-1	TRBV11-2	ASSLLGSEAF
TRBJ2-3	TRBV5-1	ASSLSTASGGTQY
TRBJ1-2	TRBV13	ASTFLGKANYGYT
TRBJ2-7	TRBV5-6	ASSWGRINYEQY
TRBJ2-7	TRBV30	AWTPGVGGGYEQY
TRBJ1-3	TRBV11-2	ASSDRQGLGNTIY
TRBJ2-3	TRBV20-1	SASPGADTQY
TRBJ1-2	TRBV6-5	ASSYSRDIAWGYT
TRBJ1-1	TRBV5-5	ASSPGQGEREAF
TRBJ2-3	TRBV6-2/TRBV6-3	ASSLHTDTQY
TRBJ2-7	TRBV6-1	ASSEGPGIYEQY
TRBJ2-2	TRBV6-5	ASDSGRTGELF
TRBJ2-1	TRBV2	ASSVISAIEQF
TRBJ2-7	TRBV11-2	ASSLDLASGGEYEQY
TRBJ2-7	TRBV2	ASNQNYEQY
TRBJ1-2	TRBV4-1	ASSQSLRGSALGGYT
TRBJ1-5	TRBV7-2	ASSLDRNQPQH
TRBJ2-2	TRBV28	ASGLLTGELF
TRBJ1-6	TRBV5-6	ASSLARGTYNSPLH
TRBJ2-2	TRBV6-6	ASSAPGQGHTGELF
TRBJ1-5	TRBV28	ASRPGPNQPQH
TRBJ1-1	TRBV18	ASSTTHRARATEAF
TRBJ1-2	TRBV15	ATSIDGGNYGYT
TRBJ2-7	TRBV28	ASTSQGGIYEQY
TRBJ1-1	TRBV6-5	ASSYPNSEAF
TRBJ2-3	TRBV7-3	ASSLGSAGGKTDTQY
TRBJ2-7	TRBV5-4	ASSTSTGTYEQY
TRBJ2-2	TRBV6-6	ASSYWGGNTGELF
TRBJ2-2	TRBV6-5	ASSYSAENTGELF
TRBJ2-5	TRBV30	AWNPGGGTAAQETQY
TRBJ1-2	TRBV6-5	ASSPGIAYLYGYT
TRBJ2-1	TRBV28	ASIGASGSSYNEQF
TRBJ1-1	TRBV29-1	SVGAQDKNTEAF
TRBJ2-7	TRBV6-6	ASSPWRGDFLSYEQY
TRBJ1-1	TRBV12-5	ASGLVIGSTEAF
TRBJ1-2	TRBV6-2/TRBV6-3	ASSLDLPRGYT
TRBJ1-1	TRBV10-2	ASSESTGMGTEAF
TRBJ1-1	TRBV4-1	ASSRGTGGTEAF
TRBJ1-3	TRBV10-1	ASGPSSGNTIY
TRBJ2-1	TRBV7-3	ASATGQGQEQF
TRBJ2-7	TRBV7-9	ASSFGQGWPYEQY
TRBJ2-5	TRBV9	ASSVMGQGKETQY
TRBJ2-5	TRBV4-1	ASSRLLAETQY